The 5 T cell receptor beta chains below come from one sample, sequenced in a study of T cell responses to AZD1222 COVID-19 vaccine (dated by TCRdb to about 2021). In light of the paper, this sample's time point label describes: baseline before first vaccination. Library construction relied on the immunoSEQ multiplex PCR assay. The source is immuneACCESS, and TCRdb retained only in-frame sequences with V and J called. Part of the clones is not carried over; for the studies checked, unresolved V genes explain less than half of this, and the remainder is unexplained. This sample is represented by under 150,000 clones; less than 90% of them were singletons. Of the sample, around 7% falls within the top ten clones. The source was peripheral blood, collected on day 0 of AZD1222 vaccination. These TCRs come from an adult in good health.

The chain combines TRBV7-8 with TRBJ2-3; no firm D call. This CDR3 spans 13 amino acids. V was trimmed by 1 base and J by 3 bases, leaving 5 bases between them. Germline V gene data show CDR1 as SGHVS and CDR2 as FQNEAQ. CDR3 in DNA: TGTGCCAGCAGCTTAGACATGACAGATACGCAGTATTTT. Protein sequence: CASSLDMTDTQYF.

The CDR3 DNA reads TGTGCCAGCAGTTCTGAATCCTACAATGAGCAGTTCTTC. Its protein product is CASSSESYNEQFF. This rearrangement joins TRBV2 to TRBJ2-1; no reliable D call. V shed 5 bases and J shed 1 base, with 6 bases lying between them. CDR3 length: 13 residues. The germline V gene encodes CDR1 SNHLY and CDR2 FYNNEI. The full variable domain, its missing parts supplied by reference TRBV2 and TRBJ2-1, is EPEVTQTPSHQVTQMGQEVILRCVPISNHLYFYWYRQILGQKVEFLVSFYNNEISEKSEIFDDQFSVERPDGSNFTLKIRSTKLEDSAMYFCASSSESYNEQFFGPGTRLTVL.

CDR3 sequence reads: CASTGLSSGNTIYF. The CDR3 bases are TGTGCCAGCACGGGGCTCAGCTCTGGAAACACCATATATTTT. V and J are TRBV27 and TRBJ1-3, with D maybe TRBD1 (5 bases). Per the germline V gene, CDR1 is MNHEY and CDR2 is SMNVEV (reference sequence). CDR3 length: 14 amino acids. V was pared by 7 bases and J by 0 bases, with 10 bases between.

This clone was counted only a few times. The chain employs TRBV4-1 and TRBJ2-3; D is unclear. The V gene's germline CDR1 is MGHRA and CDR2 YSYEKL. The germline V and J ends were trimmed by 3 bases and 5 bases, with 3 bases remaining between them. This CDR3 is built from 11 residues. The CDR3 DNA sequence: TGCGCCAGCAGCCAGCAAGATACGCAGTATTTT. Protein sequence: CASSQQDTQYF.

The V and J genes are TRBV5-1 and TRBJ1-2, with D possibly matching TRBD1 (6 bases). V lost 4 bases to trimming and J lost 8 bases, with 15 bases between them. CDR1 SGHRS and CDR2 YFSETQ come from the germline V gene. The CDR3 contains 13 residues. The CDR3 region is CASSRDTQGGYTF. Here the CDR3 DNA reads TGCGCCAGCAGCCGCGACACACAGGGCGGCTACACCTTC.